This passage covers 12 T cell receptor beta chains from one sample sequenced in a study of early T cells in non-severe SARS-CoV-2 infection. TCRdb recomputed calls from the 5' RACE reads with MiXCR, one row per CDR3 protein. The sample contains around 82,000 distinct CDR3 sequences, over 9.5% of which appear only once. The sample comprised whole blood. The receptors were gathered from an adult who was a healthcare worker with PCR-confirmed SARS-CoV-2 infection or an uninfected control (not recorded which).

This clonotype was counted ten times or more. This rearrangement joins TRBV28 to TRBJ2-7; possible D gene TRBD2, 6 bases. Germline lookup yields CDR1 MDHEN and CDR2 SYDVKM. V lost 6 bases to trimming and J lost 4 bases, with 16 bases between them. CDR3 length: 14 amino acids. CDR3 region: CASSPGGARYEQYF. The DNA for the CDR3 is TGTGCCAGCAGCCCCGGCGGGGCCAGGTACGAGCAGTACTTC.

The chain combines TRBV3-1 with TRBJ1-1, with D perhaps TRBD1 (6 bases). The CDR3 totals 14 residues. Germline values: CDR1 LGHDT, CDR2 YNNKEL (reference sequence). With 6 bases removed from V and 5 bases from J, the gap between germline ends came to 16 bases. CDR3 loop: CASSGGLRGTEAFF. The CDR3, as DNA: TGTGCCAGCAGTGGCGGGTTAAGGGGGACTGAAGCTTTCTTT.

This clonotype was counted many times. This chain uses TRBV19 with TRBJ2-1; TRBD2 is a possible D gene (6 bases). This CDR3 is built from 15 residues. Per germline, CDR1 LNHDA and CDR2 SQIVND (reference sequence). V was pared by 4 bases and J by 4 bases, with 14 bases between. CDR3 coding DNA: TGTGCCAGTAGTAGAGGGACGGCGGGGTACAATGAGCAGTTCTTC. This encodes CASSRGTAGYNEQFF. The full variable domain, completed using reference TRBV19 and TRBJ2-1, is DGGITQSPKYLFRKEGQNVTLSCEQNLNHDAMYWYRQDPGQGLRLIYYSQIVNDFQKGDIAEGYSVSREKKESFPLTVTSAQKNPTAFYLCASSRGTAGYNEQFFGPGTRLTVL.

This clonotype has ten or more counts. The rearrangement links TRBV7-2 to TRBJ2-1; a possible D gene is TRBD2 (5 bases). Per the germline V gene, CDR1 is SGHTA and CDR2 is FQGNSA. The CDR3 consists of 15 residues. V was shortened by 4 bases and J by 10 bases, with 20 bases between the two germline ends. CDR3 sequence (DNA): TGTGCCAGCAGCTCGCTCTCCACTAGTTTCAGGGAGCAGTTCTTC. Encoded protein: CASSSLSTSFREQFF.

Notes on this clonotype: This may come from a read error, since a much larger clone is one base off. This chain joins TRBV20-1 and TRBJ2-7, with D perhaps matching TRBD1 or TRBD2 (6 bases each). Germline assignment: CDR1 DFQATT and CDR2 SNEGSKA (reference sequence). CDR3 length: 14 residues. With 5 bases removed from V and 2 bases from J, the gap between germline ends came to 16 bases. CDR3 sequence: CSAEATRGTYEQYF. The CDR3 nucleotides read TGCAGTGCTGAAGCGACTAGGGGGACCTACGAGCAGTACTTC.

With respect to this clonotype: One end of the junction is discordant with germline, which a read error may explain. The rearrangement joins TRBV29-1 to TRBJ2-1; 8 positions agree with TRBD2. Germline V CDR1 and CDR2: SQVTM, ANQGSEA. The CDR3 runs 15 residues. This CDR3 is CSAFVLAESYNVQFF. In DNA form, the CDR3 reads TGCAGCGCCTTCGTACTAGCGGAGTCCTACAATGTGCAGTTCTTC.

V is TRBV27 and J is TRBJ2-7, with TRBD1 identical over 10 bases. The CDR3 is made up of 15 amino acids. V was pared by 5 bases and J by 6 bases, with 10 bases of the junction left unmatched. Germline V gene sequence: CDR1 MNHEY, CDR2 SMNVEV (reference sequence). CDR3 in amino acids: CASSLYRDRGSEQYF. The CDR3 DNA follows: TGTGCCAGCAGTCTCTACCGGGACAGGGGTTCCGAGCAGTACTTC.

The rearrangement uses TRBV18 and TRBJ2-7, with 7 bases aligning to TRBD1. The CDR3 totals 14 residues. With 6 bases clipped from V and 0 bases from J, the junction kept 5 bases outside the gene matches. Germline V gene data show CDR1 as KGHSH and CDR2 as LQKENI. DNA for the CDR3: TGTGCCAGCTCTTCACAGGGGAACTCCTACGAGCAGTACTTC. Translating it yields CASSSQGNSYEQYF. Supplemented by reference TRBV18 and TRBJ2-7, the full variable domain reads NAGVMQNPRHLVRRRGQEARLRCSPMKGHSHVYWYRQLPEEGLKFMVYLQKENIIDESGMPKERFSAEFPKEGPSILRIQQVVRGDSAAYFCASSSQGNSYEQYFGPGTRLTVT.

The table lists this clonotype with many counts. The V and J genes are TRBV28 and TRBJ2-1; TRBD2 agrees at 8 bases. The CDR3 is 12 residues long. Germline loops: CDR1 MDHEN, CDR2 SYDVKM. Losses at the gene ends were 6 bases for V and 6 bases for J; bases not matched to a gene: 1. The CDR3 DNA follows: TGTGCCAGCAGAACTAGCGGCAATGAGCAGTTCTTC. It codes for CASRTSGNEQFF.

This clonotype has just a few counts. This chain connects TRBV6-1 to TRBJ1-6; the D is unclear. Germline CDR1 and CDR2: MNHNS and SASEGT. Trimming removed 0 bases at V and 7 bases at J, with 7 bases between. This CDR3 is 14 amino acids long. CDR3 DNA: TGTGCCAGCAGTGAAGCAGGGTGGAATTCACCCCTCCACTTT. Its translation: CASSEAGWNSPLHF.

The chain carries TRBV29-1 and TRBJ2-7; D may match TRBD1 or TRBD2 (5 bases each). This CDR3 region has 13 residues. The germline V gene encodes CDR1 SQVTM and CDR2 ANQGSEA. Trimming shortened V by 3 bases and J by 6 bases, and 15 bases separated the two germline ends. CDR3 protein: CSVDGVGDVEQYF. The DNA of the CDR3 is TGCAGCGTTGACGGTGTTGGGGACGTCGAGCAGTACTTC.

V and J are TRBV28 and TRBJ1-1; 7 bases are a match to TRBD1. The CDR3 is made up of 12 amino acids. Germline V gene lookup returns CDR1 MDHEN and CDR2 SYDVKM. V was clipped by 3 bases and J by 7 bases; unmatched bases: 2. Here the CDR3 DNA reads TGTGCCAGCAGTTTGGACAGGCGTGAAGCTTTCTTT. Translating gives CASSLDRREAFF.